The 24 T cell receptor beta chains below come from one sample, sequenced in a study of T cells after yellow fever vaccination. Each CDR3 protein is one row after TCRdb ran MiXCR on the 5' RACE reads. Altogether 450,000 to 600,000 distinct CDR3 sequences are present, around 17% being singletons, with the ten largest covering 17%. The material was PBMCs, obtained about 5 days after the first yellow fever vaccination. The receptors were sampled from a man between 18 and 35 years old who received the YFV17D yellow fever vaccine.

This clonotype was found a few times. CDR3 sequence (DNA): TGTGCCAGCAGTTGGGACAGTAACTCGAATGGGGCCCTCCACTTT. Protein sequence: CASSWDSNSNGALHF. This sequence joins TRBV12-3 or TRBV12-4 and TRBJ1-6; 7 nucleotides match TRBD1. The V and J ends lost 4 bases and 14 bases, in that order; junction bases with no gene match: 14. The CDR3 spans 15 residues.

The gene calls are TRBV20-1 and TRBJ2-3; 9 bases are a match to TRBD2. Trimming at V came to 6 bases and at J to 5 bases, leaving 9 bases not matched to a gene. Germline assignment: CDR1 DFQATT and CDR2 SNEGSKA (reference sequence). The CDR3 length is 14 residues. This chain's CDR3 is CSALIAGAGDTQYF. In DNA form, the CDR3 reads TGCAGTGCCCTGATAGCGGGGGCGGGAGATACGCAGTATTTT.

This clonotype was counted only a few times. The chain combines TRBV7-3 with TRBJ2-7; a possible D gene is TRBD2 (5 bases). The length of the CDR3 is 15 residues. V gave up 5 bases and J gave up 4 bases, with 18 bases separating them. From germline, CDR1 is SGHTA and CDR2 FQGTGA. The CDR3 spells CASSLDYRFIYEQYF. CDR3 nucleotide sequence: TGTGCCAGCAGCCTCGACTATCGCTTTATTTACGAGCAGTACTTC.

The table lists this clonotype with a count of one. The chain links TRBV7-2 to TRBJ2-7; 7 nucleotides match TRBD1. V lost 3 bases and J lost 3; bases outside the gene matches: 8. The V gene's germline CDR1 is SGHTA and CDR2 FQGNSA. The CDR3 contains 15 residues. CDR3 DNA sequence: TGTGCCAGCAGCTTGGGTCCAGGGGGTGTCTACGAGCAGTACTTC. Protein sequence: CASSLGPGGVYEQYF.

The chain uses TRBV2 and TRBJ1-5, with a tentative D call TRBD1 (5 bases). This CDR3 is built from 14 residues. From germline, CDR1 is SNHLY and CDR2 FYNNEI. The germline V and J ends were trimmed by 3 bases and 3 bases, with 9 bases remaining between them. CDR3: CASSDTGTNQPQHF. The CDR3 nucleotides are TGTGCCAGCAGTGACACAGGCACCAATCAGCCCCAGCATTTT.

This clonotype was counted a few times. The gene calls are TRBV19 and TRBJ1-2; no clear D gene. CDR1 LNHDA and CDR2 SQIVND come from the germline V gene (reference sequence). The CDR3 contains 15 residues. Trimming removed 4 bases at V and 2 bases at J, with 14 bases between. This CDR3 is CASSTTVKRNYGYTF. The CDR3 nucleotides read TGTGCCAGTAGTACGACGGTCAAAAGGAACTATGGCTACACCTTC.

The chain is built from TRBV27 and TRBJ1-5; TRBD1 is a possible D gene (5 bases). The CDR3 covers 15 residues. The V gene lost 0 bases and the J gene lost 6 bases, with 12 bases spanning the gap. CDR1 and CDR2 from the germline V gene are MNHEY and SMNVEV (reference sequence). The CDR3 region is CASSLSGRAGQPQHF. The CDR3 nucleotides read TGTGCCAGCAGTTTATCGGGCAGGGCGGGTCAGCCCCAGCATTTT.

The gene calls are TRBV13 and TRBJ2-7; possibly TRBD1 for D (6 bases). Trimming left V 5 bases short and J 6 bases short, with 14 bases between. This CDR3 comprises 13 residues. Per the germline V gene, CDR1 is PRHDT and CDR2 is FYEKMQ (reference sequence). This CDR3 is CASSDGTGPEQYV. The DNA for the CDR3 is TGTGCCAGCAGCGACGGAACAGGGCCCGAGCAGTACGTC.

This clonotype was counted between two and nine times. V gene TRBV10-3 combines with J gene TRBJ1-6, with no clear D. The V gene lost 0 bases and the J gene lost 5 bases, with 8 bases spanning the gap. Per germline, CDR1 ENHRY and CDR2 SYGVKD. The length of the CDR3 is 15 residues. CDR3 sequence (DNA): TGTGCCATCAGTGAGTCCAATAGGGATAATTCACCCCTCCACTTT. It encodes CAISESNRDNSPLHF.

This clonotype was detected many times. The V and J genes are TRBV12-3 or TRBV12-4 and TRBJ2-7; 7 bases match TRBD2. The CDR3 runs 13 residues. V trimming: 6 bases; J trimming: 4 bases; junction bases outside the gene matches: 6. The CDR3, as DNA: TGTGCCAGCAGCCCGACGGGAGGTTACGAGCAGTACGTC. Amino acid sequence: CASSPTGGYEQYV.

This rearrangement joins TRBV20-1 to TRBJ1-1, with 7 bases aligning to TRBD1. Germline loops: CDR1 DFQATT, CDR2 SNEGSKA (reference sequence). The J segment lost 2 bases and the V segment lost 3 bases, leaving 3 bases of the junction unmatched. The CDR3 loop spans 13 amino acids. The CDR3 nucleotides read TGCAGTGCTAGCCGGGACAGAAACACTGAAGCTTTCTTT. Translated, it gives CSASRDRNTEAFF.

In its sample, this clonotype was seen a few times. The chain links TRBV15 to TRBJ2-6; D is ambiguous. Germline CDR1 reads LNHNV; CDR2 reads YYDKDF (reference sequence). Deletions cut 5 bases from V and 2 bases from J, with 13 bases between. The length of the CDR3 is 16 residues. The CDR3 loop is CATSSHSRAGANVLTF. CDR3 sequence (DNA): TGTGCCACCAGCTCTCACAGTAGGGCTGGGGCCAACGTCCTGACTTTC.

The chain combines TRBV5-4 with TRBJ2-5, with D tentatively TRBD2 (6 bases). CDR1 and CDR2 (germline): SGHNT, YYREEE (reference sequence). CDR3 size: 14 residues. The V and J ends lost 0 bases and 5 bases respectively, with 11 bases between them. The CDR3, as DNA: TGTGCCAGCAGCTTGGAAGGGCTAGCGGAGACCCAGTACTTC. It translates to CASSLEGLAETQYF.

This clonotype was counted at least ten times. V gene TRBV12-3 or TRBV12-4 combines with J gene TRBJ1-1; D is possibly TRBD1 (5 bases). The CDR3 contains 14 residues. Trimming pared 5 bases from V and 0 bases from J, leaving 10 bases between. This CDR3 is CASSPGRVNTEAFF. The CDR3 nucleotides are TGTGCCAGCAGTCCAGGGCGAGTGAACACTGAAGCTTTCTTT.

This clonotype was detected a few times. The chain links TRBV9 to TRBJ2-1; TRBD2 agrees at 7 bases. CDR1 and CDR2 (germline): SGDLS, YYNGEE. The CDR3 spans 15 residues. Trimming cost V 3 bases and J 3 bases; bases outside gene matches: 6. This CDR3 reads CASSASGVGYNEQFF. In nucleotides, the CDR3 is TGTGCCAGCAGCGCGAGCGGGGTCGGCTACAATGAGCAGTTCTTC.

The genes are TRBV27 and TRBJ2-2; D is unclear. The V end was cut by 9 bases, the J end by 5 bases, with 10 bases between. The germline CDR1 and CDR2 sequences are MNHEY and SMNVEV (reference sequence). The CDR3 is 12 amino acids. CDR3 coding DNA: TGTGCCAGGAGCCTTTCAACCGGGGAGCTGTTTTTT. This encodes CARSLSTGELFF.

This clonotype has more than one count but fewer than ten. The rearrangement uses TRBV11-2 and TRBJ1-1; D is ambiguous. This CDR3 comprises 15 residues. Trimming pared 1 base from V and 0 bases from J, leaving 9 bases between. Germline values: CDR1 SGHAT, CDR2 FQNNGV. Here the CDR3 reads CASSLGRNLNTEAFF. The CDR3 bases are TGTGCCAGCAGCTTAGGACGCAATTTGAACACTGAAGCTTTCTTT.

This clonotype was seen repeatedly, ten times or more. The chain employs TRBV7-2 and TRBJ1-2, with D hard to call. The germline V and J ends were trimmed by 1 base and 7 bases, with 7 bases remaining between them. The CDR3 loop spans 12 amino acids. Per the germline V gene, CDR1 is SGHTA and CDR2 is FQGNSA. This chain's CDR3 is CASSLDDVGYTF. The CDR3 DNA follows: TGTGCCAGCAGCTTAGATGACGTTGGCTACACCTTC.

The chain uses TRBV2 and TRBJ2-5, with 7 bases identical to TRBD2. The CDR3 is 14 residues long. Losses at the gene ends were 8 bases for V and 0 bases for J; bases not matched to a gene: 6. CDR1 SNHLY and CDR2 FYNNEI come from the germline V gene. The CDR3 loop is CASREEAHQETQYF. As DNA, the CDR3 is TGTGCCAGCCGGGAGGAGGCGCACCAAGAGACCCAGTACTTC.

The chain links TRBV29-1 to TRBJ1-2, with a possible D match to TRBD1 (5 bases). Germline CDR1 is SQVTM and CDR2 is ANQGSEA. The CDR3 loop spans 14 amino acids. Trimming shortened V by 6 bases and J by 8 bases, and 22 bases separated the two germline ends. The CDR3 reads CSVETGAVYRGYTF. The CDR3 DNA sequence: TGCAGCGTAGAAACCGGGGCCGTATATCGCGGCTACACCTTC.

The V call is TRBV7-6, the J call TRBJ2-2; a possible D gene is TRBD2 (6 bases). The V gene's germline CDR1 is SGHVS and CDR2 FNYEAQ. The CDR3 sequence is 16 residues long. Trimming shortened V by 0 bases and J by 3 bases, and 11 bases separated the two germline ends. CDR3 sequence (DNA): TGTGCCAGCAGCTTAGCGGGGGGTTCGTACACCGGGGAGCTGTTTTTT. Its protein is CASSLAGGSYTGELFF.

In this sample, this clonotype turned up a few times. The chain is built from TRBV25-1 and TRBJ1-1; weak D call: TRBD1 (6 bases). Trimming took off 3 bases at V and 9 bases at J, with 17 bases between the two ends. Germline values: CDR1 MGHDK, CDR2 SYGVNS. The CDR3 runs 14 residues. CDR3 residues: CASSEVGGGPKAFF. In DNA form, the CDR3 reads TGTGCCAGCAGTGAGGTGGGGGGCGGCCCCAAAGCTTTCTTT.

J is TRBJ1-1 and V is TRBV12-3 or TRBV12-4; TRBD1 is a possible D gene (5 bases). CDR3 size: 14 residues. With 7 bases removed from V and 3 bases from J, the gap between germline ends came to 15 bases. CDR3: CASMGALGDTEAFF. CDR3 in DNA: TGTGCCAGCATGGGTGCCTTAGGGGACACTGAAGCTTTCTTT.

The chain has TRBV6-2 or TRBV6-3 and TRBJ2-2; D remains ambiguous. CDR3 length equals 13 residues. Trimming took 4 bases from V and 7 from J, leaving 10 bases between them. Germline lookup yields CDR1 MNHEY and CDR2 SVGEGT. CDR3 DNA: TGTGCCAGCAGTTTCGACAACGGCGGGGAGCTGTTTTTT. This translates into CASSFDNGGELFF.